A single sample is the source of the 27 T cell receptor beta chains below, sequenced in a study of T cells in Graves' hyperthyroidism and ophthalmopathy (dated 2019 in TCRdb). Libraries were prepared through multiplex PCR. These reads were obtained on an Illumina HiSeq 2000. TCR beta CDR3 regions were amplified from RNA transcripts. A first-round RT-PCR of the TCR CDR3 used the HTBI primer set with the Qiagen OneStep RT-PCR kit. Using fastp at Q25 and MiXCR, TCRdb reprocessed the public reads and kept productive beta chains. Each record represents a unique CDR3 protein, reported with the most common genes and DNA among its rows. The table for this sample lists approximately 600,000 distinct CDR3 sequences; roughly 14% of them were counted only once. Roughly 6.2% of the sample is taken by the ten largest. The sequenced sample consisted of blood. These TCRs come from a woman under 40 with Graves' hyperthyroidism that later progressed to Graves' ophthalmopathy.

This clonotype occurred many times. The rearrangement uses TRBV2 and TRBJ1-5, with 8 bases that match TRBD1. Germline V lookup: CDR1 SNHLY, CDR2 FYNNEI. V dropped 7 bases and J dropped 3; count of bases not matched to a gene: 8. The CDR3 has 15 amino acids. In nucleotides, the CDR3 is TGTGCCAGCACCAAAAGGACAGGGACCAATCAGCCCCAGCATTTT. Protein sequence: CASTKRTGTNQPQHF. The whole variable domain, filled in from reference TRBV2 and TRBJ1-5, reads EPEVTQTPSHQVTQMGQEVILRCVPISNHLYFYWYRQILGQKVEFLVSFYNNEISEKSEIFDDQFSVERPDGSNFTLKIRSTKLEDSAMYFCASTKRTGTNQPQHFGDGTRLSIL.

This clonotype has just a few counts. The chain employs TRBV6-5 and TRBJ2-2, with TRBD1 as a possible D gene (6 bases). Germline CDR1 and CDR2: MNHEY and SVGAGI. Trimming removed 2 bases from V and 5 bases from J, with 12 bases in between. The CDR3 is 15 residues long. In DNA, the CDR3 is TGTGCCAGCAGTTACGAACAGGGAGAGACCGGGGAGCTGTTTTTT. Translating gives CASSYEQGETGELFF.

The CDR3 protein is CASTRIQGANEKLFF. The CDR3 DNA follows: TGTGCCAGCACCAGAATACAGGGGGCGAATGAAAAACTGTTTTTT. This chain connects TRBV3-1 to TRBJ1-4; 9 bases match TRBD1. The ends lost 7 bases at V and 5 bases at J; junction bases unmatched: 8. Germline lookup yields CDR1 LGHDT and CDR2 YNNKEL (reference sequence). The CDR3 loop spans 15 amino acids.

As concerns this clonotype: A much larger clone differs by one base, so this may be a read error. The V call is TRBV19, the J call TRBJ1-2; no firm D call. The ends were cut back, 3 bases at V and 0 bases at J, with 14 bases in the middle. The germline V gene encodes CDR1 LNHDA and CDR2 SQIVND (reference sequence). CDR3 length: 16 amino acids. Written as DNA, the CDR3 is TGTGCCAGTAGTATCCGATCGGCAGGTCCTAACTATGGCTACACCTTC. As protein: CASSIRSAGPNYGYTF.

This clonotype has at least ten counts. The V gene is TRBV5-5, the J gene TRBJ1-5; D perhaps matches TRBD1 (6 bases). The CDR3 length is 16 residues. Germline V gene lookup returns CDR1 SGHKS and CDR2 YYEKEE (reference sequence). The V gene lost 4 bases and the J gene lost 5 bases, with 19 bases spanning the gap. The CDR3 region has the DNA TGTGCCAGCAGCCCGGGGAGCAGGGGTTGGGATCAGCCCCAGCATTTT. Translating it yields CASSPGSRGWDQPQHF. Full variable domain (outside the CDR3, taken from reference TRBV5-5 and TRBJ1-5): DAGVTQSPTHLIKTRGQQVTLRCSPISGHKSVSWYQQVLGQGPQFIFQYYEKEERGRGNFPDRFSARQFPNYSSELNVNALLLGDSALYLCASSPGSRGWDQPQHFGDGTRLSIL.

This clonotype was detected many times. The chain is built from TRBV27 and TRBJ1-2; D is possibly TRBD1 (5 bases). The CDR3 loop spans 12 amino acids. Germline V gene data show CDR1 as MNHEY and CDR2 as SMNVEV (reference sequence). Trimming took off 6 bases at V and 4 bases at J, with 9 bases between the two ends. For the CDR3, the DNA is TGTGCCAGCAGACAGGTCCCCTATGGCTACACCTTC. Its protein product is CASRQVPYGYTF.

This clonotype turned up a few times. This chain joins TRBV4-1 and TRBJ1-1; 8 bases are shared with TRBD1. V lost 3 bases to trimming and J lost 6 bases; unmatched junction nucleotides: 3. Germline V gene lookup returns CDR1 MGHRA and CDR2 YSYEKL. The CDR3 loop spans 13 amino acids. CDR3 residues: CASSQYRGAEAFF. The CDR3 coding sequence is TGCGCCAGCAGCCAGTACAGGGGGGCTGAAGCTTTCTTT.

This clonotype was picked up many times. V gene TRBV5-1 combines with J gene TRBJ2-3; perhaps D is TRBD1 or TRBD2 (6 bases each). The V end was cut by 3 bases, the J end by 6 bases, with 17 bases between. Germline values: CDR1 SGHRS, CDR2 YFSETQ. This CDR3 comprises 15 residues. DNA of the CDR3: TGCGCCAGCAGCTCACCGGGACTGCAGGGGGATACGCAGTATTTT. It translates to CASSSPGLQGDTQYF.

At least ten counts were recorded for this clonotype. The gene calls are TRBV20-1 and TRBJ2-7; 14 bases align to TRBD2. This CDR3 is built from 20 residues. The V gene end was trimmed by 0 bases and the J gene end by 4 bases; junction bases not matched to a gene: 17. Germline V lookup: CDR1 DFQATT, CDR2 SNEGSKA (reference sequence). The CDR3: CSARDRAGGGTSGSGYEQYF. The CDR3, as DNA: TGCAGTGCTAGAGATCGGGCCGGCGGGGGGACTAGCGGGAGTGGGTACGAGCAGTACTTC.

Ten or more counts support this clonotype. The V gene is TRBV28, the J gene TRBJ1-6; possible D gene TRBD1, 5 bases. Germline loops: CDR1 MDHEN, CDR2 SYDVKM. The CDR3 is made up of 12 amino acids. The V and J ends lost 6 bases and 9 bases respectively, with 9 bases between them. CDR3 DNA: TGTGCCAGCAGCACGGGACCTTCACCCCTCCACTTT. Encoded protein: CASSTGPSPLHF.

This clonotype was picked up many times. This rearrangement joins TRBV27 to TRBJ2-1; maybe TRBD2 (6 bases). V lost 2 bases, J lost 0 bases, and 11 bases lay in between. Germline V gene sequence: CDR1 MNHEY, CDR2 SMNVEV (reference sequence). This CDR3 is 16 amino acids long. CDR3 region: CASSLDGGGSYNEQFF. The CDR3 DNA reads as TGTGCCAGCAGTTTAGACGGGGGAGGCTCCTACAATGAGCAGTTCTTC.

The chain couples TRBV2 to TRBJ2-1; D is perhaps TRBD1 (5 bases). Trimming pared 1 base from V and 3 bases from J, leaving 10 bases between. Germline-derived CDR1 and CDR2 are SNHLY and FYNNEI. The CDR3 extends over 15 amino acids. CDR3 DNA: TGTGCCAGCAGTGAAGGCCAGGGTTTCTACAATGAGCAGTTCTTC. It encodes CASSEGQGFYNEQFF.

Note on this clonotype: At one of its ends the junction is not consistent with the germline gene, which may arise from a read error. V gene TRBV28 combines with J gene TRBJ2-4; 8 bases match TRBD2. Germline loops: CDR1 MDHEN, CDR2 SYDVKM. The CDR3 covers 18 residues. The CDR3 DNA follows: TGTGCTAGCAGTTTTCCCGAGGGTAGCGGGGATAGCTGGGGCAGTCAGTACTTC. Translating gives CASSFPEGSGDSWGSQYF.

This clonotype has just a few counts. The rearrangement uses TRBV19 and TRBJ2-7, with unresolved D. Germline V lookup: CDR1 LNHDA, CDR2 SQIVND (reference sequence). Trimming removed 8 bases from V and 3 bases from J, with 11 bases in between. CDR3 length equals 12 residues. CDR3 protein: CASSRVGYEQYF. For the CDR3, the DNA is TGTGCCAGTTCTAGGGTGGGCTACGAGCAGTACTTC.

A few counts support this clonotype. This chain uses TRBV30 with TRBJ2-7; 7 bases match TRBD1. V shed 4 bases, J shed 2 bases, and the junction held 5 bases outside the gene matches. The CDR3 is 13 amino acids. Germline V gene sequence: CDR1 GTSNPN, CDR2 SVGIG (reference sequence). In nucleotides, the CDR3 is TGTGCCTGGACGACAGGGCTGACCTACGAGCAGTACTTC. Its translation is CAWTTGLTYEQYF. Together with reference TRBV30 and TRBJ2-7, the CDR3 gives the full variable domain: SQTIHQWPATLVQPVGSPLSLECTVEGTSNPNLYWYRQAAGRGLQLLFYSVGIGQISSEVPQNLSASRPQDRQFILSSKKLLLSDSGFYLCAWTTGLTYEQYFGPGTRLTVT.

Of note for this clonotype: The junction shows a germline mismatch at one end, possibly a read error. This sequence joins TRBV19 and TRBJ2-6, with unresolved D. The CDR3 extends over 16 amino acids. The V gene's germline CDR1 is LNHDA and CDR2 SQIVND (reference sequence). CDR3 bases: TGTACCAGCGCCAGAGGTCTTACCTCTGGGGCCAACGTCCTGACTTTC. This sequence encodes CTSARGLTSGANVLTF.

Comment on this clonotype: It may be a read error: a sequence one base away is much more abundant. The chain has TRBV9 and TRBJ2-3; TRBD2 agrees at 11 bases. This CDR3 region has 18 residues. The germline V gene has CDR1 SGDLS and CDR2 YYNGEE. The junction had 12 bases not matched to a gene; V was cut back by 4 bases and J by 2 bases. The CDR3: CASSSRGLGLAVTDTQYF. In DNA form, the CDR3 reads TGTGCCAGCAGCTCTCGAGGTCTGGGACTAGCGGTCACAGATACGCAGTATTTT.

The chain recombines TRBV7-9 with TRBJ2-3; 9 bases fit TRBD1. This CDR3 region has 16 residues. Germline V gene data show CDR1 as SEHNR and CDR2 as FQNEAQ (reference sequence). V was pared by 5 bases and J by 3 bases, with 9 bases of the junction left unmatched. CDR3 loop: CASSPPGQGRTDTQYF. The CDR3 coding sequence is TGTGCCAGCAGCCCCCCGGGACAGGGTAGGACAGATACGCAGTATTTT.

This clonotype was seen at least ten times. The chain uses TRBV14 and TRBJ1-3; unclear D gene. The germline gives CDR1 SGHDN, CDR2 FVKESK. With 3 bases removed from V and 0 bases from J, the gap between germline ends came to 12 bases. CDR3 length: 16 residues. Here the CDR3 reads CASSQYQKTSGNTIYF. The CDR3 DNA follows: TGTGCCAGCAGCCAGTACCAGAAGACCTCTGGAAACACCATATATTTT. The full variable domain, completed using reference TRBV14 and TRBJ1-3, is EAGVTQFPSHSVIEKGQTVTLRCDPISGHDNLYWYRRVMGKEIKFLLHFVKESKQDESGMPNNRFLAERTGGTYSTLKVQPAELEDSGVYFCASSQYQKTSGNTIYFGEGSWLTVV.

This clonotype was recorded at least ten times. J is TRBJ2-3 and V is TRBV18, with 7 nucleotides matching TRBD2. The germline CDR1 and CDR2 sequences are KGHSH and LQKENI. The CDR3 is 15 amino acids. The junction had 5 bases not matched to a gene; V was cut back by 2 bases and J by 3 bases. This CDR3 reads CASSPRRELTDTQYF. The CDR3, as DNA: TGTGCCAGCTCACCAAGGCGGGAGCTAACAGATACGCAGTATTTT.

This clonotype was seen repeatedly, ten times or more. J is TRBJ2-1 and V is TRBV14; TRBD2 might be the D (6 bases). The germline V and J ends were trimmed by 1 base and 6 bases, with 10 bases remaining between them. Germline V CDR1 and CDR2: SGHDN, FVKESK. This CDR3 region has 14 residues. The CDR3 DNA is TGTGCCAGCAGCCAAGTCGGAGGGGTCAATGAGCAGTTCTTC. It translates to CASSQVGGVNEQFF.

This clonotype came up many times. The genes are TRBV15 and TRBJ2-7, with 7 nucleotides matching TRBD2. The length of the CDR3 is 17 residues. CDR1 is LNHNV, CDR2 YYDKDF, per germline (reference sequence). V was pared by 5 bases and J by 2 bases, with 15 bases of the junction left unmatched. CDR3 nucleotides: TGTGCCACCAGCTCGCCCGCCAGACTAGCTGCCCCCTACGAGCAGTACTTC. Amino acid sequence: CATSSPARLAAPYEQYF.

The CDR3 protein is CSVVQDLSSYNEQFF. The CDR3 coding sequence is TGCAGCGTTGTACAGGATTTGAGCTCCTACAATGAGCAGTTCTTC. The chain joins TRBV29-1 to TRBJ2-1, with D maybe TRBD1 (5 bases). Deletions cut 4 bases from V and 0 bases from J, with 13 bases between. CDR3 length: 15 residues. The germline V gene has CDR1 SQVTM and CDR2 ANQGSEA.

This clonotype was observed at least ten times. The chain couples TRBV27 to TRBJ1-3, with a weak D call TRBD1 (6 bases). CDR1 is MNHEY and CDR2 is SMNVEV in the germline V gene (reference sequence). V gave up 6 bases and J gave up 0 bases, with 12 bases separating them. The CDR3 contains 15 residues. The CDR3, as DNA: TGTGCCAGCAGAGCAGGGGAAACCTCTGGAAACACCATATATTTT. Protein sequence: CASRAGETSGNTIYF.

This clonotype was recorded many times. V and J are TRBV27 and TRBJ2-7; 9 bases are a match to TRBD2. The CDR3 sequence is 15 residues long. Germline V CDR1 and CDR2: MNHEY, SMNVEV (reference sequence). Germline trimming cut 4 bases from V and 6 bases from J; bases unmatched to any gene: 10. The CDR3 DNA reads as TGTGCCAGCAGTTCATGGGCTAGCGGGGAAGGCGAGCAGTACTTC. This translates into CASSSWASGEGEQYF.

This clonotype was found many times. This sequence joins TRBV18 and TRBJ1-1; 12 bases are a match to TRBD1. The V gene's germline CDR1 is KGHSH and CDR2 LQKENI. The CDR3 has 16 amino acids. V lost 6 bases to trimming and J lost 4 bases; unmatched junction nucleotides: 9. CDR3 loop: CASSPGTGGAGTEAFF. DNA of the CDR3: TGTGCCAGCTCCCCCGGGACAGGGGGCGCGGGCACTGAAGCTTTCTTT. Full variable domain (remainder filled in from reference TRBV18 and TRBJ1-1): NAGVMQNPRHLVRRRGQEARLRCSPMKGHSHVYWYRQLPEEGLKFMVYLQKENIIDESGMPKERFSAEFPKEGPSILRIQQVVRGDSAAYFCASSPGTGGAGTEAFFGQGTRLTVV.

The chain employs TRBV2 and TRBJ2-1; weak D call: TRBD1 (6 bases). The CDR3 has 15 amino acids. Trimming stripped 6 bases from V and 3 bases from J, with 15 bases between. Germline V gene data show CDR1 as SNHLY and CDR2 as FYNNEI. The chain's CDR3 is CASRRDGTYYNEQFF. Here the CDR3 DNA reads TGTGCCAGCAGGAGGGACGGGACATACTACAATGAGCAGTTCTTC.